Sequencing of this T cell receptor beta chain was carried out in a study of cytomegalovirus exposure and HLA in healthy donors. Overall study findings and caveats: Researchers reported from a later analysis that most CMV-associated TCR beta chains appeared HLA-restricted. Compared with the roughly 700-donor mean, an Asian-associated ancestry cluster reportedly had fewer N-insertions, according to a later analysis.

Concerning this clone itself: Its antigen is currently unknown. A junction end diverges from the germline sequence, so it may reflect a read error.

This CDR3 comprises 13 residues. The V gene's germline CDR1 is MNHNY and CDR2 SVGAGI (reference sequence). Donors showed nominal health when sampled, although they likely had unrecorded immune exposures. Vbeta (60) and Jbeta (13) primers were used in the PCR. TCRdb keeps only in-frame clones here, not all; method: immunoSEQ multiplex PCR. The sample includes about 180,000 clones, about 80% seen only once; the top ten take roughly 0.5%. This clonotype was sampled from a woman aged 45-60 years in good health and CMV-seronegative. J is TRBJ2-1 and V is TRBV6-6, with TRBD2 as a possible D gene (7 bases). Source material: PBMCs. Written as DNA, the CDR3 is TGTGCCACCAGTCGGGGGGCCGATGTTGAGCAGTTCTTC. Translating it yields CATSRGADVEQFF.